This TCR beta chain was found in a study of CD8 T cells in Susac syndrome. About the research overall: Among the Susac syndrome patients sequenced, 5 or 6 had active disease and fewer than 10 were in remission. Patients with Susac syndrome were therapy-naive, taking corticosteroids, with some also receiving intravenous immunoglobulin, or taking intravenous immunoglobulin alone at the time their blood was drawn.

With random hexamers, about 0.45 to 1 ug RNA was reverse transcribed. Amplification of TCR beta CDR3 used immunoSEQ multiplex PCR across 54 Vbeta and 13 Jbeta. In TCRdb, the immunoSEQ multiplex PCR reads were re-called with MiXCR into one record per CDR3 protein. The table lists over 100,000 distinct CDR3 sequences, 96% of them singletons. The TEMRA cells underwent FACS enrichment, while the CD8+ and CD4+ T cells underwent negative isolation. Deletions cut 6 bases from V and 1 base from J, with 12 bases between. CDR3 length: 14 amino acids. V usage is TRBV12-3 or TRBV12-4 and J usage is TRBJ2-5, with D maybe TRBD2 (6 bases). The sequence derives from a human donor with Susac syndrome. The sequenced sample was CD4+ T cells from PBMCs. CDR3 bases: TGTGCCAGCAGGCTTGGAGGGTCCCAAGAGACCCAGTACTTC. This gives the protein CASRLGGSQETQYF.